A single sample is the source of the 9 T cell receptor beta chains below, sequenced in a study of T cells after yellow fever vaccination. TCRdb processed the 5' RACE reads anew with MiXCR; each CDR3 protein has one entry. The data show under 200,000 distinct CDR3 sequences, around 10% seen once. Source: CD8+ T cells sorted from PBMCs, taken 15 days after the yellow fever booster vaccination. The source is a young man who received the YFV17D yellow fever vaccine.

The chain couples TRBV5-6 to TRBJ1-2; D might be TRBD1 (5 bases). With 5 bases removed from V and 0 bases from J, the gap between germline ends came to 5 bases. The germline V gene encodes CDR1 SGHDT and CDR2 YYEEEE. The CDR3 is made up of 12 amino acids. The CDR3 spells CASRTANYGYTF. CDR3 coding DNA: TGTGCCAGCAGGACAGCTAACTATGGCTACACCTTC.

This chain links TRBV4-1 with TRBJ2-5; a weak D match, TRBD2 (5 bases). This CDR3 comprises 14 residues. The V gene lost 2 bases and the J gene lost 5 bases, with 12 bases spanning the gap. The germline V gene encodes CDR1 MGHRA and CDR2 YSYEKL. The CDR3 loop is CASSQTSGWETQYF. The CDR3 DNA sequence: TGCGCCAGCAGCCAAACTAGTGGATGGGAGACCCAGTACTTC.

DNA for the CDR3: TGCGCCAGCAGGGAGGGCACAGATACGCAGTATTTT. This translates into CASREGTDTQYF. The chain uses TRBV5-1 and TRBJ2-3, with D perhaps TRBD2 (5 bases). CDR3 length: 12 amino acids. V was clipped by 5 bases and J by 1 base, with 5 bases between them. CDR1 and CDR2 from the germline V gene are SGHRS and YFSETQ.

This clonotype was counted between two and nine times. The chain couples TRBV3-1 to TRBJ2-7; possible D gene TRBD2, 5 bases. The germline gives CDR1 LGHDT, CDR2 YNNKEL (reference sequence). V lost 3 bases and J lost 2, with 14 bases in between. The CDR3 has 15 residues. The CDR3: CASSQALSVAYEQYF. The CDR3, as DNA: TGTGCCAGCAGCCAGGCCCTTAGCGTCGCCTACGAGCAGTACTTC.

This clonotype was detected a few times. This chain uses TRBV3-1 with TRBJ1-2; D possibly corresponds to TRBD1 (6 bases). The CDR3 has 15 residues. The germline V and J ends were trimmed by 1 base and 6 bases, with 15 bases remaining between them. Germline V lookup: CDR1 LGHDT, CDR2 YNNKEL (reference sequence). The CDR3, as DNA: TGTGCCAGCAGCCAAGCCCGTCCAGGGGTGAATGGCTACACCTTC. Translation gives CASSQARPGVNGYTF.

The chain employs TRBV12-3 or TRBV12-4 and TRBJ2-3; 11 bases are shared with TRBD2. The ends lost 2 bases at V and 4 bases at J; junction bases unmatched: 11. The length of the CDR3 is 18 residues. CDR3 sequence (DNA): TGTGCCAGCAGTTTATGGCTAGCGGGGGGATCAAGGGCAGATACGCAGTATTTT. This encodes CASSLWLAGGSRADTQYF.

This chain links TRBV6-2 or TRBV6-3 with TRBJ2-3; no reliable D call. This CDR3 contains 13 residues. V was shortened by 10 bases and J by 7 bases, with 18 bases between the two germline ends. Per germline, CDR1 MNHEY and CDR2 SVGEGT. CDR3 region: CATRSPLVNTQYF. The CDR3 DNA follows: TGTGCCACCAGAAGTCCACTGGTGAATACGCAGTATTTT.

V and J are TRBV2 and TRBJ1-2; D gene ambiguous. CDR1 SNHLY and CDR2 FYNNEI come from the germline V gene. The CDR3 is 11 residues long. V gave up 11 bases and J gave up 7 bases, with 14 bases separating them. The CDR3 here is CAPRGTVGYTF. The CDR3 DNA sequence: TGTGCCCCCCGAGGAACAGTTGGCTACACCTTC. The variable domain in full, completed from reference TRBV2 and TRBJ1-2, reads EPEVTQTPSHQVTQMGQEVILRCVPISNHLYFYWYRQILGQKVEFLVSFYNNEISEKSEIFDDQFSVERPDGSNFTLKIRSTKLEDSAMYFCAPRGTVGYTFGSGTRLTVV.

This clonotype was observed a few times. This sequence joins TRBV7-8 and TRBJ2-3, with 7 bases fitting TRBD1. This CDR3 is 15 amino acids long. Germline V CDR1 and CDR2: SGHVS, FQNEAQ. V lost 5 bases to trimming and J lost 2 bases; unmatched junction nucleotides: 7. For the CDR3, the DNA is TGTGCCAGCAGCCCCTGGGACAGCCACACAGATACGCAGTATTTT. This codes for CASSPWDSHTDTQYF. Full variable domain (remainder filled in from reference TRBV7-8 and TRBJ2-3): GAGVSQSPRYKVAKRGQDVALRCDPISGHVSLFWYQQALGQGPEFLTYFQNEAQLDKSGLPSDRFFAERPEGSVSTLKIQRTQQEDSAVYLCASSPWDSHTDTQYFGPGTRLTVL.